These 32 T cell receptor beta chains were sequenced from one sample in a study of vaccination and CD4 T cells after COVID-19. Which antigens these TCRs recognize remains unknown. This sample's treatment: roughly nine-day PBMC culture with coronavirus spike peptide pools or control peptides (ViraFEST assay). Ahead of the COVID-19 pandemic (2011-2018), the CD4+ T cells of the unexposed donor were collected. Sequence data for DNA of cultured CD4+ T cells were generated by the Oncomine TCR Beta short-read assay. MiXCR, run by TCRdb on the PCR reads, gives a single entry per CDR3 protein. The repertoire has several thousand distinct CDR3 sequences, about 41% of them found once; the top ten carry about 40%. Sequenced material: CD4+ T cells from blood, cultured in vitro. The receptors were sampled from a human donor in good health.

This clonotype was observed a few times. The rearrangement uses TRBV27 and TRBJ1-5; D call uncertain. The CDR3 covers 14 residues. Germline V gene sequence: CDR1 MNHEY, CDR2 SMNVEV (reference sequence). Trimming removed 0 bases from V and 6 bases from J, with 9 bases in between. The CDR3 sequence is CASSLSRGIQPQHF. CDR3 coding DNA: TGTGCCAGCAGTTTATCCCGTGGGATTCAGCCCCAGCATTTT.

The V gene is TRBV12-3 or TRBV12-4, the J gene TRBJ1-2; tentative D call: TRBD1 (5 bases). The V gene lost 6 bases and the J gene lost 8 bases, with 22 bases spanning the gap. This CDR3 is built from 15 residues. The CDR3 protein is CASSSRKGPRRGYTF. In DNA, the CDR3 is TGTGCCAGCAGCTCCCGGAAGGGGCCTCGGAGGGGCTACACCTTC.

The chain combines TRBV28 with TRBJ1-2; no firm D call. Trimming shortened V by 6 bases and J by 1 base, and 6 bases separated the two germline ends. Germline values: CDR1 MDHEN, CDR2 SYDVKM. This CDR3 has 12 residues. CDR3 loop: CASRDFNYGYTF. CDR3 bases: TGTGCCAGCAGGGACTTTAACTATGGCTACACCTTC.

This clonotype has just a few counts. The V and J genes are TRBV29-1 and TRBJ1-1; D perhaps matches TRBD1 (5 bases). Germline V gene data show CDR1 as SQVTM and CDR2 as ANQGSEA. There are 14 residues in the CDR3. Trimming took 3 bases from V and 1 from J, leaving 12 bases between them. CDR3 sequence reads: CSVDPTEGNTEAFF. CDR3 sequence (DNA): TGCAGCGTTGATCCGACAGAGGGGAACACTGAAGCTTTCTTT.

As to this clonotype: Mismatch with germline at one junction end may stem from a read error. The chain employs TRBV19 and TRBJ2-6; D might be TRBD1 (6 bases). Germline V gene data show CDR1 as LNHDA and CDR2 as SQIVND (reference sequence). The length of the CDR3 is 16 residues. The CDR3 DNA reads TGTGTCAGTAGTAGGGGGTCCATCTCTGGGGCCAACGTCCTGACTTTC. Translated, it gives CVSSRGSISGANVLTF. The whole variable domain, filled in from reference TRBV19 and TRBJ2-6, reads DGGITQSPKYLFRKEGQNVTLSCEQNLNHDAMYWYRQDPGQGLRLIYYSQIVNDFQKGDIAEGYSVSREKKESFPLTVTSAQKNPTAFYLCVSSRGSISGANVLTFGAGSRLTVL.

Relative to its sample, this clonotype is medium-sized. This sequence joins TRBV20-1 and TRBJ2-7; D unclear. V gave up 5 bases and J gave up 0 bases, with 11 bases separating them. Germline V gives CDR1 DFQATT, CDR2 SNEGSKA (reference sequence). The CDR3 is 13 residues long. CDR3 in amino acids: CSAASTYSYEQYF. The CDR3 DNA sequence: TGCAGTGCTGCTTCCACCTACTCCTACGAGCAGTACTTC.

V and J are TRBV29-1 and TRBJ2-1, with D perhaps matching TRBD2 (5 bases). Germline-derived CDR1 and CDR2 are SQVTM and ANQGSEA. The CDR3 has 15 amino acids. V was clipped by 0 bases and J by 3 bases, with 12 bases between them. CDR3 sequence: CSVEDPTSIYNEQFF. In nucleotides, the CDR3 is TGCAGCGTTGAAGATCCAACTAGTATCTACAATGAGCAGTTCTTC.

This clonotype was observed a few times. This chain uses TRBV9 with TRBJ2-3; no reliable D call. Trimming took off 0 bases at V and 2 bases at J, with 13 bases between the two ends. Germline loops: CDR1 SGDLS, CDR2 YYNGEE. The CDR3 consists of 16 residues. CDR3 in amino acids: CASSVDPDGHTDTQYF. Written as DNA, the CDR3 is TGTGCCAGCAGCGTAGACCCGGACGGCCACACAGATACGCAGTATTTT.

This clonotype was seen only a few times. The gene calls are TRBV20-1 and TRBJ2-7, with D perhaps assigned TRBD1 or TRBD2 (5 bases each). CDR1 and CDR2 (germline): DFQATT, SNEGSKA (reference sequence). The CDR3 runs to 14 residues. With 1 base removed from V and 0 bases from J, the gap between germline ends came to 10 bases. CDR3 bases: TGCAGTGCTAGAGTGGGGGTTAGCTCCTACGAGCAGTACTTC. Its protein is CSARVGVSSYEQYF.

This clonotype was seen a handful of times. The rearrangement links TRBV7-2 to TRBJ2-5, with D tentatively TRBD2 (5 bases). There are 15 residues in the CDR3. The germline CDR1 and CDR2 sequences are SGHTA and FQGNSA. Between the trimmed V and J ends, which lost 1 base and 4 bases, there was a span of 13 bases. The CDR3 DNA sequence: TGTGCCAGCAGCTTAGTCGCCGGGAACGGAGAGACCCAGTACTTC. It translates to CASSLVAGNGETQYF.

The rearrangement links TRBV4-3 to TRBJ2-3, with D tentatively TRBD1 or TRBD2 (5 bases each). Germline V CDR1 and CDR2: LGHNA, YSLEER. Trimming removed 0 bases from V and 0 bases from J, with 13 bases in between. The CDR3 loop spans 17 amino acids. The CDR3 protein is CASSQDQTRDSTDTQYF. The CDR3, as DNA: TGCGCCAGCAGCCAAGATCAGACGAGGGACAGCACAGATACGCAGTATTTT.

V gene TRBV28 combines with J gene TRBJ2-7; 7 nucleotides align to TRBD1. This CDR3 is built from 13 residues. Trimming at V came to 2 bases and at J to 3 bases, leaving 1 base not matched to a gene. Germline-derived CDR1 and CDR2 are MDHEN and SYDVKM. DNA for the CDR3: TGTGCCAGCAGTTTAGGGACAGACTACGAGCAGTACTTC. It codes for CASSLGTDYEQYF.

This chain uses TRBV29-1 with TRBJ1-2, with TRBD1 matching 7 bases. Losses at the gene ends were 1 base for V and 8 bases for J; bases not matched to a gene: 19. Germline V CDR1 and CDR2: SQVTM, ANQGSEA. This CDR3 comprises 17 residues. In DNA, the CDR3 is TGCAGCGTTGAAGGAGGTACAGGGGTAGTATCTCCAAACGGCTACACCTTC. This gives the protein CSVEGGTGVVSPNGYTF.

This chain uses TRBV12-3 or TRBV12-4 with TRBJ1-2, with D tentatively TRBD1 (5 bases). The CDR3 is 17 residues long. Trimming stripped 3 bases from V and 4 bases from J, with 21 bases between. The CDR3 DNA sequence: TGTGCCAGCAGTTTCGGTGGGGGGTTTCTACCCCCCTATGGCTACACCTTC. Translated, it gives CASSFGGGFLPPYGYTF.

J is TRBJ1-1 and V is TRBV6-1, with D unclear. From germline, CDR1 is MNHNS and CDR2 SASEGT. The CDR3 is 14 residues long. V was cut by 6 bases and J by 3 bases, with 14 bases left in between. The CDR3 protein is CASSPTQRDTEAFF. The CDR3 region has the DNA TGTGCCAGCAGCCCGACCCAGAGGGACACTGAAGCTTTCTTT.

This clonotype was detected once. The rearrangement joins TRBV5-5 to TRBJ1-2; TRBD1 might be the D (5 bases). The CDR3 is 14 residues long. The germline CDR1 and CDR2 sequences are SGHKS and YYEKEE (reference sequence). The V and J ends lost 2 bases and 8 bases respectively, with 16 bases between them. The CDR3 sequence is CASSFGTPVGGYTF. The CDR3, as DNA: TGTGCCAGCAGCTTCGGGACCCCAGTTGGCGGCTACACCTTC.

This sequence joins TRBV6-2 or TRBV6-3 and TRBJ2-5; D is unresolved. The germline V gene has CDR1 MNHEY and CDR2 SVGEGT. This CDR3 is built from 15 residues. V shed 6 bases and J shed 5 bases, with 19 bases lying between them. The CDR3 protein is CASSPDTIKRETQYF. CDR3 bases: TGTGCCAGCAGCCCCGACACAATCAAACGGGAGACCCAGTACTTC.

The V call is TRBV7-8, the J call TRBJ2-7, with 12 bases aligning to TRBD2. Trimming took 0 bases from V and 4 from J; bases not matched to a gene: 7. Germline V gene data show CDR1 as SGHVS and CDR2 as FQNEAQ. The CDR3 consists of 17 residues. CDR3 DNA: TGTGCCAGCAGCTTAGCGAGACTAGCGGGAGCTGGGTACGAGCAGTACTTC. Amino acids: CASSLARLAGAGYEQYF.

This clonotype was counted once. The chain has TRBV5-4 and TRBJ1-1; TRBD1 matches 8 bases. The length of the CDR3 is 15 residues. Germline V gene data show CDR1 as SGHNT and CDR2 as YYREEE (reference sequence). The junction had 17 bases not matched to a gene; V was cut back by 4 bases and J by 12 bases. The CDR3 DNA reads as TGTGCCAGCAGCACCCGATCGTCCGGACAGGGTAATACTTTCTTT. Translating gives CASSTRSSGQGNTFF.

The CDR3 here is CASSYVDRPTQAFF. CDR3 sequence (DNA): TGTGCCAGCAGTTACGTCGACAGACCGACCCAGGCTTTCTTT. The chain carries TRBV6-5 and TRBJ1-1, with D possibly matching TRBD1 (5 bases). V was shortened by 2 bases and J by 11 bases, with 18 bases between the two germline ends. Per the germline V gene, CDR1 is MNHEY and CDR2 is SVGAGI. The CDR3 has 14 residues.

V usage is TRBV2 and J usage is TRBJ1-5; D not certain. The V gene's germline CDR1 is SNHLY and CDR2 FYNNEI. The V and J ends lost 1 base and 1 base respectively, with 8 bases between them. This CDR3 has 15 residues. CDR3 coding DNA: TGTGCCAGCAGTGAAGACCGACGCAGCAATCAGCCCCAGCATTTT. Its translation: CASSEDRRSNQPQHF.

V is TRBV29-1 and J is TRBJ1-3; D uncertain. The germline V gene encodes CDR1 SQVTM and CDR2 ANQGSEA. V lost 1 base, J lost 4 bases, and 11 bases lay in between. The CDR3 spans 14 residues. The CDR3 here is CSVEGPGWGNTIYF. CDR3 coding DNA: TGCAGCGTTGAAGGGCCGGGTTGGGGAAACACCATATATTTT.

The chain carries TRBV20-1 and TRBJ1-5; a possible D gene is TRBD1 (5 bases). The V end lost 6 bases, the J end lost 5 bases, and 17 bases lay between the germline ends. Germline CDR1 is DFQATT and CDR2 is SNEGSKA (reference sequence). The CDR3 runs to 14 residues. The CDR3 region is CSATVGQGYQPQHF. The CDR3 DNA reads as TGCAGTGCGACGGTGGGGCAGGGATATCAGCCCCAGCATTTT.

This chain uses TRBV20-1 with TRBJ1-5; possible D gene TRBD1, 6 bases. Germline assignment: CDR1 DFQATT and CDR2 SNEGSKA (reference sequence). V gave up 1 base and J gave up 7 bases, with 20 bases separating them. This CDR3 has 16 residues. CDR3 bases: TGCAGTGCTAGAGCGCAAGGGGGGGCAGGGCAACAGCCCCAGCATTTT. Protein: CSARAQGGAGQQPQHF.

The chain links TRBV7-2 to TRBJ2-3; tentatively, D is TRBD1 (6 bases). Trimming took 1 base from V and 8 from J, leaving 10 bases between them. This CDR3 region has 13 residues. Germline loops: CDR1 SGHTA, CDR2 FQGNSA. The DNA for the CDR3 is TGTGCCAGCAGCTTAGGTGTAGGGGGTACGCAGTATTTT. Translating gives CASSLGVGGTQYF.

This clonotype was counted a few times. The chain carries TRBV5-1 and TRBJ1-6; D gene unclear. Trimming took 3 bases from V and 4 from J, leaving 11 bases between them. The CDR3 totals 15 residues. The germline CDR1 and CDR2 sequences are SGHRS and YFSETQ. In DNA, the CDR3 is TGCGCCAGCAGCTCGTGGACGGATTATAATTCACCCCTCCACTTT. Protein: CASSSWTDYNSPLHF.

This chain connects TRBV2 to TRBJ2-3, with TRBD2 matching over 14 bases. V shed 0 bases and J 5 bases; nucleotides not matched to a gene: 10. The CDR3 totals 19 residues. Per the germline V gene, CDR1 is SNHLY and CDR2 is FYNNEI. The CDR3 coding sequence is TGTGCCAGCAGTGAAGCAGGGGGACTAGCGGGAGTAAGGATAGATACGCAGTATTTT. Protein product: CASSEAGGLAGVRIDTQYF.

V is TRBV15 and J is TRBJ1-4, with D unclear. V was clipped by 1 base and J by 6 bases, with 18 bases between them. The CDR3 extends over 17 amino acids. Germline CDR1 is LNHNV and CDR2 is YYDKDF (reference sequence). The CDR3, as DNA: TGTGCCACCAGCAGAGTTAAGACGGCAGTTACCTATGAAAAACTGTTTTTT. Its translation: CATSRVKTAVTYEKLFF.

This clonotype was detected only a few times. The J gene is TRBJ1-1, the V gene TRBV12-3 or TRBV12-4; D perhaps matches TRBD1 (6 bases). This CDR3 is 15 amino acids long. V lost 5 bases and J 0 bases, leaving 13 bases between the germline ends. Written as DNA, the CDR3 is TGTGCCAGCAGTGCTTCACAGGGCCTGAACACTGAAGCTTTCTTT. Amino acid sequence: CASSASQGLNTEAFF.

The chain recombines TRBV25-1 with TRBJ1-2; D gene uncertain. CDR3 length: 17 amino acids. V shed 0 bases and J shed 1 base, with 15 bases lying between them. The V gene's germline CDR1 is MGHDK and CDR2 SYGVNS. DNA for the CDR3: TGTGCCAGCAGTGAATATAAGGGCGGTATGGGTAACTATGGCTACACCTTC. This sequence encodes CASSEYKGGMGNYGYTF.

This chain joins TRBV28 and TRBJ1-6; the match to TRBD1 covers 7 bases. V dropped 3 bases and J dropped 7; count of bases not matched to a gene: 18. The CDR3 extends over 19 amino acids. In germline, CDR1 is MDHEN, CDR2 SYDVKM. The CDR3 DNA follows: TGTGCCAGCAGTTTCCCTTTCGGGGCTGAGGGGGCAGGGAATTCACCCCTCCACTTT. Amino acid sequence: CASSFPFGAEGAGNSPLHF.

This clonotype was picked up a small number of times. V usage is TRBV20-1 and J usage is TRBJ1-1, with 8 bases matching TRBD1. The CDR3 has 15 amino acids. Germline loops: CDR1 DFQATT, CDR2 SNEGSKA (reference sequence). Germline trimming cut 2 bases from V and 4 bases from J; bases unmatched to any gene: 9. CDR3 protein: CSARRRATGGTEAFF. The CDR3 bases are TGCAGTGCTAGACGGCGGGCCACAGGGGGCACTGAAGCTTTCTTT.